These T cell receptor beta chains were read from a single sample in a study of blood T cell repertoires in COVID-19. TCRdb's table, derived via immunoSEQ multiplex PCR, lists solely in-frame clones and lacks some. The sample has fewer than 200,000 clones, 60% to 80% seen once. Source material: peripheral blood. The receptors come from a woman in her 70s with acute or convalescent COVID-19. CDR3s include the opening cysteine and the closing phenylalanine or tryptophan. The D gene is left open where the match is weak. The size field is filled for only some rows; it gives once, few, many or a size class.

CDR3 protein: CASSVRWEHEQYF
CDR3 DNA: TGTGCCAGCAGTGTACGATGGGAGCACGAGCAGTACTTC
J gene: TRBJ2-7
clone size: .
D gene: .
V gene: TRBV2

CDR3 protein: CSVTGLANTDTQYF
CDR3 DNA: TGCAGCGTTACAGGACTAGCCAACACAGATACGCAGTATTTT
J gene: TRBJ2-3
clone size: .
D gene: TRBD2
V gene: TRBV29-1

CDR3 protein: CASSEEGYRSSYEQYF
CDR3 DNA: TGTGCCAGCAGTGAGGAAGGGTACAGGAGCTCCTACGAGCAGTACTTC
J gene: TRBJ2-7
clone size: .
D gene: .
V gene: TRBV6-4

CDR3 protein: CAWSVNTRGTDTQYF
CDR3 DNA: TGTGCCTGGAGTGTAAACACTAGAGGCACAGATACGCAGTATTTT
J gene: TRBJ2-3
clone size: .
D gene: .
V gene: TRBV30

CDR3 protein: CAWSRDRGLDTEAFF
CDR3 DNA: TGTGCCTGGAGTCGGGACAGGGGGCTGGACACTGAAGCTTTCTTT
J gene: TRBJ1-1
clone size: .
D gene: TRBD1
V gene: TRBV30

CDR3 protein: CASSFFGNTEAFF
CDR3 DNA: TGTGCCAGCAGCTTCTTCGGGAACACTGAAGCTTTCTTT
J gene: TRBJ1-1
clone size: once
D gene: .
V gene: TRBV7-2

CDR3 protein: CAWSGGEGDTQYF
CDR3 DNA: TGTGCCTGGAGTGGGGGGGAGGGAGATACGCAGTATTTT
J gene: TRBJ2-3
clone size: .
D gene: TRBD2
V gene: TRBV30

CDR3 protein: CASSPGQGSVTEAFF
CDR3 DNA: TGTGCCAGTAGCCCCGGCCAGGGGTCGGTCACTGAAGCTTTCTTT
J gene: TRBJ1-1
clone size: few
D gene: .
V gene: TRBV19

CDR3 protein: CASSLVRGSGSYNEQFF
CDR3 DNA: TGTGCCAGCAGCTTAGTTCGCGGGAGTGGTTCCTACAATGAGCAGTTCTTC
J gene: TRBJ2-1
clone size: .
D gene: TRBD2
V gene: TRBV7-9

CDR3 protein: CASRAPDRVSSYEQYF
CDR3 DNA: TGTGCCAGCAGGGCCCCGGACAGGGTCAGCTCCTACGAGCAGTACTTC
J gene: TRBJ2-7
clone size: .
D gene: TRBD1
V gene: TRBV6-4

CDR3 protein: CASRRTSGSAGELFF
CDR3 DNA: TGTGCCAGCCGTAGGACTAGCGGGAGCGCCGGGGAGCTGTTTTTT
J gene: TRBJ2-2
clone size: .
D gene: TRBD2
V gene: TRBV27

CDR3 protein: CASSPPVRQETQYF
CDR3 DNA: TGTGCCAGCAGCCCTCCGGTTCGTCAAGAGACCCAGTACTTC
J gene: TRBJ2-5
clone size: once
D gene: .
V gene: TRBV7-9

CDR3 protein: CASSLASRYNEQFF
CDR3 DNA: TGTGCCAGCAGCTTAGCTTCCCGGTACAATGAGCAGTTCTTC
J gene: TRBJ2-1
clone size: .
D gene: .
V gene: TRBV11-3

CDR3 protein: CASSPDRPYGYTF
CDR3 DNA: TGTGCCAGCAGCCCGGACAGACCCTATGGCTACACCTTC
J gene: TRBJ1-2
clone size: .
D gene: .
V gene: TRBV7-6

CDR3 protein: CASSLIGTGFTDTQYF
CDR3 DNA: TGCGCCAGCAGCTTGATTGGGACAGGGTTCACAGATACGCAGTATTTT
J gene: TRBJ2-3
clone size: .
D gene: TRBD1
V gene: TRBV5-1

CDR3 protein: CASSPLFRGGELFF
CDR3 DNA: TGTGCCAGCTCACCCCTCTTCCGGGGCGGGGAGCTGTTTTTT
J gene: TRBJ2-2
clone size: .
D gene: .
V gene: TRBV18

CDR3 protein: CASSLRPLAGGPGELFF
CDR3 DNA: TGTGCCAGCAGCTTACGACCCCTAGCGGGAGGGCCCGGGGAGCTGTTTTTT
J gene: TRBJ2-2
clone size: .
D gene: TRBD2
V gene: TRBV7-3

CDR3 protein: CASSVAPTPYNEQFF
CDR3 DNA: TGTGCCAGCAGCGTAGCACCGACACCCTACAATGAGCAGTTCTTC
J gene: TRBJ2-1
clone size: .
D gene: .
V gene: TRBV9

CDR3 protein: CASSARTGSNQPQHF
CDR3 DNA: TGCGCCAGCAGCGCCCGGACAGGTAGCAATCAGCCCCAGCATTTT
J gene: TRBJ1-5
clone size: .
D gene: TRBD1
V gene: TRBV4-1

CDR3 protein: CASRDTFNYGYTF
CDR3 DNA: TGTGCCAGTCGAGACACTTTCAACTATGGCTACACCTTC
J gene: TRBJ1-2
clone size: .
D gene: .
V gene: TRBV19

CDR3 protein: CASSSTLAFYEQYF
CDR3 DNA: TGTGCCAGCAGTTCTACACTAGCTTTCTACGAGCAGTACTTC
J gene: TRBJ2-7
clone size: .
D gene: .
V gene: TRBV6-2/TRBV6-3

CDR3 protein: CASSQEPLGDGETQYF
CDR3 DNA: TGCGCCAGCAGCCAAGAGCCTCTAGGGGATGGTGAGACCCAGTACTTC
J gene: TRBJ2-5
clone size: .
D gene: .
V gene: TRBV4-1

CDR3 protein: CASSPGSASYEQYF
CDR3 DNA: TGTGCCAGCTCACCAGGTTCGGCTAGCTACGAGCAGTACTTC
J gene: TRBJ2-7
clone size: .
D gene: .
V gene: TRBV18

CDR3 protein: CASSTTGDQPQHF
CDR3 DNA: TGTGCCAGCAGTACGACAGGGGATCAGCCCCAGCATTTT
J gene: TRBJ1-5
clone size: .
D gene: TRBD1
V gene: TRBV12-3/TRBV12-4

CDR3 protein: CASSEAQRLAGVDTQYF
CDR3 DNA: TGTGCCAGCAGTGAAGCGCAACGGCTAGCGGGAGTAGATACGCAGTATTTT
J gene: TRBJ2-3
clone size: .
D gene: TRBD2
V gene: TRBV2

CDR3 protein: CASSQRPGNQPQHF
CDR3 DNA: TGTGCCAGCAGCCAACGACCAGGGAATCAGCCCCAGCATTTT
J gene: TRBJ1-5
clone size: few
D gene: .
V gene: TRBV3-1/TRBV3-2

CDR3 protein: CASSWGTSGYNEQFF
CDR3 DNA: TGTGCCAGCAGCTGGGGGACTAGCGGATACAATGAGCAGTTCTTC
J gene: TRBJ2-1
clone size: .
D gene: TRBD2
V gene: TRBV7-9

CDR3 protein: CASSLGQGGGELFF
CDR3 DNA: TGCGCCAGCAGCTTGGGACAGGGGGGCGGGGAGCTGTTTTTT
J gene: TRBJ2-2
clone size: .
D gene: TRBD1
V gene: TRBV5-1

CDR3 protein: CASGTEREGVYEQYF
CDR3 DNA: TGTGCCAGCGGGACGGAGCGGGAGGGCGTGTACGAGCAGTACTTC
J gene: TRBJ2-7
clone size: .
D gene: TRBD2
V gene: TRBV27

CDR3 protein: CSGNIGSTGELFF
CDR3 DNA: TGCAGCGGTAATATTGGGAGCACCGGGGAGCTGTTTTTT
J gene: TRBJ2-2
clone size: once
D gene: .
V gene: TRBV29-1

CDR3 protein: CASSLVYSQPQHF
CDR3 DNA: TGTGCCAGCAGTTTAGTTTATAGTCAGCCCCAGCATTTT
J gene: TRBJ1-5
clone size: few
D gene: .
V gene: TRBV12-3/TRBV12-4

CDR3 protein: CASSEESGVGEYEQYF
CDR3 DNA: TGTGCCAGCAGTGAAGAGTCGGGAGTTGGAGAATACGAGCAGTACTTC
J gene: TRBJ2-7
clone size: .
D gene: .
V gene: TRBV2

CDR3 protein: CASSLGTSTDTQYF
CDR3 DNA: TGTGCCAGCAGCCTAGGGACTAGCACAGATACGCAGTATTTT
J gene: TRBJ2-3
clone size: .
D gene: .
V gene: TRBV6-6

CDR3 protein: CSMGQDAEQYF
CDR3 DNA: TGCAGTATGGGACAGGATGCCGAGCAGTACTTC
J gene: TRBJ2-7
clone size: .
D gene: TRBD1
V gene: TRBV20-1

CDR3 protein: CASSRAGMSKNIQYF
CDR3 DNA: TGTGCCAGCAGTCGGGCCGGGATGTCCAAAAACATTCAGTACTTC
J gene: TRBJ2-4
clone size: .
D gene: .
V gene: TRBV7-9

CDR3 protein: CASSPSGRALFDTQYF
CDR3 DNA: TGCGCCAGCAGCCCCAGCGGGAGGGCGCTATTCGATACGCAGTATTTT
J gene: TRBJ2-3
clone size: .
D gene: TRBD2
V gene: TRBV4-1

CDR3 protein: CASSEQGNTGELFF
CDR3 DNA: TGTGCCAGCAGTGAACAGGGGAACACCGGGGAGCTGTTTTTT
J gene: TRBJ2-2
clone size: .
D gene: .
V gene: TRBV6-1

CDR3 protein: CASSLQGRGVAFF
CDR3 DNA: TGTGCCAGCAGCTTACAGGGGCGAGGAGTAGCTTTCTTT
J gene: TRBJ1-1
clone size: .
D gene: .
V gene: TRBV13

CDR3 protein: CASSMAGTNEKLFF
CDR3 DNA: TGTGCCAGCAGCATGGCGGGAACTAATGAAAAACTGTTTTTT
J gene: TRBJ1-4
clone size: .
D gene: .
V gene: TRBV7-6

CDR3 protein: CASSVVAGALTDTQYF
CDR3 DNA: TGTGCCAGCAGTGTCGTAGCGGGAGCGCTCACAGATACGCAGTATTTT
J gene: TRBJ2-3
clone size: .
D gene: TRBD2
V gene: TRBV2

CDR3 protein: CASSVVNGRGTDTQYF
CDR3 DNA: TGTGCCAGCAGCGTCGTAAACGGGAGGGGGACAGATACGCAGTATTTT
J gene: TRBJ2-3
clone size: .
D gene: TRBD2
V gene: TRBV9

CDR3 protein: CASSPPLAREQFF
CDR3 DNA: TGCGCCAGCAGCCCACCTCTTGCCCGGGAGCAGTTCTTC
J gene: TRBJ2-1
clone size: .
D gene: .
V gene: TRBV4-1

CDR3 protein: CASSQVNSLNEKLFF
CDR3 DNA: TGTGCCAGCAGCCAAGTAAACAGCCTCAATGAAAAACTGTTTTTT
J gene: TRBJ1-4
clone size: .
D gene: .
V gene: TRBV3-1/TRBV3-2

CDR3 protein: CSASPLSGRTSDEQYF
CDR3 DNA: TGCAGTGCTAGTCCCCTTAGCGGGAGGACCTCGGACGAGCAGTACTTC
J gene: TRBJ2-7
clone size: .
D gene: TRBD2
V gene: TRBV20-1

CDR3 protein: CASSEGGRPGDEQFF
CDR3 DNA: TGTGCCAGCAGTGAGGGCGGGAGGCCAGGGGATGAGCAGTTCTTC
J gene: TRBJ2-1
clone size: .
D gene: TRBD2
V gene: TRBV25-1

CDR3 protein: CASSPAWSSGSTDTQYF
CDR3 DNA: TGCGCCAGCAGCCCGGCGTGGAGTAGCGGTAGCACAGATACGCAGTATTTT
J gene: TRBJ2-3
clone size: .
D gene: .
V gene: TRBV5-1

CDR3 protein: CASSLTSGTNEQFF
CDR3 DNA: TGTGCCAGCAGCTTGACTAGCGGGACCAATGAGCAGTTCTTC
J gene: TRBJ2-1
clone size: .
D gene: TRBD2
V gene: TRBV11-3

CDR3 protein: CASSATGNYGYTF
CDR3 DNA: TGTGCCAGTAGTGCGACAGGGAACTATGGCTACACCTTC
J gene: TRBJ1-2
clone size: few
D gene: TRBD1
V gene: TRBV19

CDR3 protein: CASSQVNRGFPNEQFF
CDR3 DNA: TGTGCCAGCAGCCAGGTCAACAGGGGATTTCCCAATGAGCAGTTCTTC
J gene: TRBJ2-1
clone size: few
D gene: TRBD1
V gene: TRBV3-1/TRBV3-2

CDR3 protein: CASSSEGPGANVLTF
CDR3 DNA: TGTGCCAGCAGTAGCGAGGGTCCCGGGGCCAACGTCCTGACTTTC
J gene: TRBJ2-6
clone size: many
D gene: .
V gene: TRBV2

CDR3 protein: CAWSRQNSGLSEQFF
CDR3 DNA: TGTGCCTGGAGCCGACAAAACAGTGGCCTCAGCGAGCAGTTCTTC
J gene: TRBJ2-1
clone size: .
D gene: .
V gene: TRBV30

CDR3 protein: CSVDSYGYTF
CDR3 DNA: TGCAGCGTTGACAGCTATGGCTACACCTTC
J gene: TRBJ1-2
clone size: few
D gene: .
V gene: TRBV29-1

CDR3 protein: CASSQNRGQATEAFF
CDR3 DNA: TGTGCCAGCAGCCAGAACAGGGGGCAGGCCACTGAAGCTTTCTTT
J gene: TRBJ1-1
clone size: once
D gene: TRBD1
V gene: TRBV14

CDR3 protein: CSAPGKIEAFF
CDR3 DNA: TGCAGTGCACCAGGGAAGATTGAAGCTTTCTTT
J gene: TRBJ1-1
clone size: .
D gene: .
V gene: TRBV20-1